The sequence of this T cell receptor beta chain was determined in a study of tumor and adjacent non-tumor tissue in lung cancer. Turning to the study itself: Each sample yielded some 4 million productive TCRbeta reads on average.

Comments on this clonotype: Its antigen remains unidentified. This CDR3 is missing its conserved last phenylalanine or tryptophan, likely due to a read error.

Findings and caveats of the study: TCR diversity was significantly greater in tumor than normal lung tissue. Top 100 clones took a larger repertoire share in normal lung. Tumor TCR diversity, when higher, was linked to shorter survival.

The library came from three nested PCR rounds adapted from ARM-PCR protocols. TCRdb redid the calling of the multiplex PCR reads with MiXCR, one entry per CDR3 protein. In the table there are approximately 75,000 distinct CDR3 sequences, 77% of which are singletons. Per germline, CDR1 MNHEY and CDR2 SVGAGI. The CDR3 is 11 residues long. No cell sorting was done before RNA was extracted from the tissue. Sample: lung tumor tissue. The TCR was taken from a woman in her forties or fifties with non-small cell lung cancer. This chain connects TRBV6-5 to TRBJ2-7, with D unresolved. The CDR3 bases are TGTGCCAGCTGTTACGGGTACGAGCAGTACTTA. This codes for CASCYGYEQYL.